This T cell receptor beta chain was profiled in a study of blood T cell repertoires in COVID-19. Sequencing was performed with immunoSEQ multiplex PCR; in TCRdb, only in-frame clones are kept and a portion is missing. The table shows some 170,000 clones, with 75% to 90% occurring only once. The source material was peripheral blood. This sequence was found in a woman between 40 and 50 years old with COVID-19, enrolled during active disease.

CDR3 amino acids: CASSNGGAGTDTQYF. DNA of the CDR3: TGTGCCAGTAGTAATGGGGGCGCGGGCACAGATACGCAGTATTTT. V and J are TRBV19 and TRBJ2-3, with a tentative D call TRBD1 (6 bases). Germline V gene lookup returns CDR1 LNHDA and CDR2 SQIVND (reference sequence). CDR3 length equals 15 residues. The ends were cut back, 4 bases at V and 1 base at J, with 12 bases in the middle.